These 27 T cell receptor beta chains were all obtained from the same sample, sequenced in a study of early T cells in non-severe SARS-CoV-2 infection. In TCRdb, the 5' RACE reads were re-called with MiXCR into one record per CDR3 protein. The table has roughly 32,000 distinct CDR3 sequences, about 6% seen once. Material for sequencing was whole blood. Every receptor here comes from an adult who was a healthcare worker with PCR-confirmed SARS-CoV-2 infection or an uninfected control (not recorded which).

This clonotype came up a few times. This chain joins TRBV12-3 or TRBV12-4 and TRBJ1-3; D not resolved. This CDR3 is built from 16 residues. Between the trimmed V and J ends, which lost 3 bases and 1 base, there was a span of 13 bases. The CDR3 sequence: CASSLKGGTSGNTIYF. In nucleotides, the CDR3 is TGTGCCAGCAGTTTGAAGGGAGGTACTTCTGGAAACACCATATATTTT.

Ten or more counts support this clonotype. The J gene is TRBJ2-3, the V gene TRBV2, with a possible D match to TRBD1 (5 bases). V lost 10 bases and J 2 bases, leaving 19 bases between the germline ends. CDR1 is SNHLY, CDR2 FYNNEI, per germline. CDR3 length: 15 residues. CDR3 sequence (DNA): TGTGCCACTTCCAATCTACAGGTCATCACAGATACGCAGTATTTT. It specifies CATSNLQVITDTQYF.

This clonotype was observed many times. The gene calls are TRBV3-1 and TRBJ2-7, with no clear D. Germline V gene sequence: CDR1 LGHDT, CDR2 YNNKEL (reference sequence). V dropped 2 bases and J dropped 6 bases, with 8 bases sitting between them. CDR3 length: 12 residues. This CDR3 is CASSQKGSEQYF. The CDR3 bases are TGTGCCAGCAGCCAAAAGGGATCCGAGCAGTACTTC.

The CDR3 spells CASSYSRVQGADTQYF. The CDR3 DNA reads as TGTGCCAGCAGTTACTCGAGGGTGCAGGGGGCAGATACGCAGTATTTT. The chain carries TRBV6-5 and TRBJ2-3; 7 bases map to TRBD1. The CDR3 contains 16 residues. Germline-derived CDR1 and CDR2 are MNHEY and SVGAGI. V trimming: 0 bases; J trimming: 4 bases; junction bases outside the gene matches: 7.

This clonotype was seen many times. The rearrangement links TRBV2 to TRBJ2-2; no definite D call. Trimming left V 9 bases short and J 1 base short, with 9 bases between. The CDR3 loop spans 13 amino acids. Per the germline V gene, CDR1 is SNHLY and CDR2 is FYNNEI. CDR3 loop: CASKYGNTGELFF. The DNA of the CDR3 is TGTGCCAGTAAATATGGGAACACCGGGGAGCTGTTTTTT.

There are many counts of this clonotype. A read error may account for a junction end that differs from germline. This chain connects TRBV29-1 to TRBJ1-1; TRBD1 might be the D (5 bases). The CDR3 is 11 amino acids. The germline V gene encodes CDR1 SQVTM and CDR2 ANQGSEA. In DNA form, the CDR3 reads TGCAGCGCTCGGGACGGCAACACTGAAGCTTTT. Translating it yields CSARDGNTEAF. The whole variable domain, remainder taken from reference TRBV29-1 and TRBJ1-1, is SAVISQKPSRDICQRGTSLTIQCQVDSQVTMMFWYRQQPGQSLTLIATANQGSEATYESGFVIDKFPISRPNLTFSTLTVSNMSPEDSSIYLCSARDGNTEAFGQGTRLTVV.

There are a few counts of this clonotype. At one end the junction does not follow the germline gene, possibly because of a read error. V and J are TRBV7-2 and TRBJ2-5, with 8 bases lining up with TRBD2. This CDR3 spans 14 amino acids. In germline, CDR1 is SGHTA, CDR2 FQGNSA. The DNA for the CDR3 is TGTGCCAGCAGCGTAGCGGGGACTGGGGAGACCCAGTACTTC. Residues: CASSVAGTGETQYF.

The table lists this clonotype with many counts. This sequence joins TRBV11-2 and TRBJ2-3, with 7 bases lining up with TRBD1. Trimming removed 4 bases from V and 2 bases from J; junction bases left unmatched: 3. CDR3 size: 14 residues. Germline loops: CDR1 SGHAT, CDR2 FQNNGV. The CDR3 loop is CASSYGQVTDTQYF. CDR3 nucleotides: TGTGCCAGCAGCTACGGACAGGTCACAGATACGCAGTATTTT. Using reference TRBV11-2 and TRBJ2-3 for the parts outside the CDR3, the full variable domain is EAGVAQSPRYKIIEKRQSVAFWCNPISGHATLYWYQQILGQGPKLLIQFQNNGVVDDSQLPKDRFSAERLKGVDSTLKIQPAKLEDSAVYLCASSYGQVTDTQYFGPGTRLTVL.

This clonotype was found a few times. This sequence joins TRBV6-5 and TRBJ2-2, with a possible D match to TRBD2 (5 bases). The CDR3 consists of 15 residues. Per germline, CDR1 MNHEY and CDR2 SVGAGI. The V gene lost 0 bases and the J gene lost 2 bases, with 7 bases spanning the gap. In DNA form, the CDR3 reads TGTGCCAGCAGTTACTCAACTAGAAACACCGGGGAGCTGTTTTTT. Its protein is CASSYSTRNTGELFF.

This clonotype occurred many times. The CDR3 DNA reads TGTGCCAGCAGCCTGGACGGAATTTATCAGCCCCAGCATTTT. The encoded protein is CASSLDGIYQPQHF. This chain connects TRBV7-9 to TRBJ1-5, with D hard to call. CDR3 length: 14 amino acids. V was trimmed by 5 bases and J by 5 bases, leaving 13 bases between them. CDR1 is SEHNR and CDR2 is FQNEAQ in the germline V gene (reference sequence).

This chain joins TRBV7-9 and TRBJ1-4; D possibly corresponds to TRBD1 (5 bases). CDR3 size: 14 residues. V lost 5 bases, J lost 7 bases, and 14 bases lay in between. Germline CDR1 is SEHNR and CDR2 is FQNEAQ (reference sequence). This CDR3 is CASSRETDSEKLFF. CDR3 sequence (DNA): TGTGCCAGCAGCCGGGAGACAGACTCTGAAAAACTGTTTTTT. The variable domain in full, with the rest retrieved from reference TRBV7-9 and TRBJ1-4, is DTGVSQNPRHKITKRGQNVTFRCDPISEHNRLYWYRQTLGQGPEFLTYFQNEAQLEKSRLLSDRFSAERPKGSFSTLEIQRTEQGDSAMYLCASSRETDSEKLFFGSGTQLSVL.

This clonotype was picked up many times. The rearrangement joins TRBV19 to TRBJ2-7; 11 bases line up with TRBD1. Germline CDR1 LNHDA, CDR2 SQIVND (reference sequence). The CDR3 contains 14 residues. Unmatched junction bases numbered 3, after V lost 4 bases and J lost 4 bases. The CDR3 reads CASSSGTGGYEQYF. CDR3 DNA sequence: TGTGCCAGTAGTAGCGGGACAGGGGGTTACGAGCAGTACTTC. The whole variable domain, filled in from reference TRBV19 and TRBJ2-7, reads DGGITQSPKYLFRKEGQNVTLSCEQNLNHDAMYWYRQDPGQGLRLIYYSQIVNDFQKGDIAEGYSVSREKKESFPLTVTSAQKNPTAFYLCASSSGTGGYEQYFGPGTRLTVT.

This clonotype was counted ten times or more. This sequence joins TRBV14 and TRBJ2-2; no firm D call. CDR1 and CDR2 from the germline V gene are SGHDN and FVKESK. The CDR3 is made up of 15 amino acids. V lost 0 bases to trimming and J lost 1 base, with 6 bases between them. Here the CDR3 DNA reads TGTGCCAGCAGCCAAGACCTAAGGAACACCGGGGAGCTGTTTTTT. Translated, it gives CASSQDLRNTGELFF.

CDR3 sequence (DNA): TGTGCCAGCAGTATAAACAGGGGGCCAGCTTATAATTCACCCCTCCACTTT. As protein: CASSINRGPAYNSPLHF. The chain employs TRBV28 and TRBJ1-6; 9 bases fit TRBD1. CDR1 is MDHEN and CDR2 is SYDVKM in the germline V gene. Trimming cost V 5 bases and J 4 bases; bases outside gene matches: 9. The CDR3 loop spans 17 amino acids.

The chain couples TRBV5-5 to TRBJ1-1; TRBD1 aligns across 8 bases. J was trimmed by 3 bases and V by 0 bases; bases with no gene match: 4. This CDR3 has 15 amino acids. Germline V gives CDR1 SGHKS, CDR2 YYEKEE (reference sequence). CDR3 loop: CASSLAGQEDTEAFF. In DNA form, the CDR3 reads TGTGCCAGCAGCTTGGCGGGACAGGAAGACACTGAAGCTTTCTTT.

This clonotype came up many times. The chain joins TRBV12-3 or TRBV12-4 to TRBJ2-6; D unclear. V lost 8 bases and J 4 bases, leaving 21 bases between the germline ends. This CDR3 has 17 residues. The CDR3, as DNA: TGTGCCAGCGGTTATTTGTGGGTGGGCCTCGGGGCCAACGTCCTGACTTTC. Protein: CASGYLWVGLGANVLTF.

This sequence joins TRBV9 and TRBJ2-7, with TRBD1 identical over 10 bases. From germline, CDR1 is SGDLS and CDR2 YYNGEE. The CDR3 runs 15 residues. With 3 bases clipped from V and 0 bases from J, the junction kept 3 bases outside the gene matches. As DNA, the CDR3 is TGTGCCAGCAGCGCGGGACAGGGGAGCTCCTACGAGCAGTACTTC. This translates into CASSAGQGSSYEQYF.

This clonotype was observed many times. This chain connects TRBV20-1 to TRBJ1-4; D is ambiguous. This CDR3 is 12 amino acids long. V was pared by 2 bases and J by 7 bases, with 8 bases between. The germline gives CDR1 DFQATT, CDR2 SNEGSKA (reference sequence). The CDR3 sequence: CSARRPSEKLFF. In DNA form, the CDR3 reads TGCAGTGCTAGAAGGCCAAGTGAAAAACTGTTTTTT.

The rearrangement uses TRBV6-5 and TRBJ2-3; TRBD2 aligns across 8 bases. CDR1 is MNHEY and CDR2 is SVGAGI in the germline V gene. V gave up 5 bases and J gave up 6 bases; unmatched junction bases: 13. The CDR3 spans 16 residues. CDR3 sequence: CASSPQNGLARDTQYF. The DNA for the CDR3 is TGTGCCAGCAGTCCTCAAAATGGACTAGCTAGGGATACGCAGTATTTT.

The rearrangement joins TRBV7-2 to TRBJ1-1, with 7 bases aligning to TRBD1. The germline CDR1 and CDR2 sequences are SGHTA and FQGNSA. J lost 4 bases, V lost 2 bases, and 1 base had no gene match. CDR3 size: 13 residues. Here the CDR3 reads CASSLRQGTEAFF. The CDR3 DNA reads as TGTGCCAGCAGCTTAAGACAGGGCACTGAAGCTTTCTTT.

The J gene is TRBJ1-1, the V gene TRBV6-1; TRBD1 matches 7 bases. This CDR3 comprises 13 residues. Per the germline V gene, CDR1 is MNHNS and CDR2 is SASEGT. V lost 7 bases, J lost 4 bases, and 6 bases stayed unmatched. Here the CDR3 DNA reads TGTGCCAGCATCGGACAGGTTGGCACTGAAGCTTTCTTT. Amino acid sequence: CASIGQVGTEAFF.

This clonotype was counted at least ten times. The J gene is TRBJ2-7, the V gene TRBV27; 9 nucleotides line up with TRBD1. V was pared by 6 bases and J by 2 bases, with 5 bases of the junction left unmatched. CDR3 length equals 14 residues. CDR1 MNHEY and CDR2 SMNVEV come from the germline V gene (reference sequence). The CDR3 region is CASRMGQGTYEQYF. The DNA of the CDR3 is TGTGCCAGCAGGATGGGACAGGGCACCTACGAGCAGTACTTC.

This clonotype was seen more than once but under ten times. The rearrangement links TRBV28 to TRBJ2-2, with 7 bases lining up with TRBD2. Germline assignment: CDR1 MDHEN and CDR2 SYDVKM. The CDR3 loop spans 14 amino acids. The V gene end was trimmed by 2 bases and the J gene end by 7 bases; junction bases not matched to a gene: 4. The CDR3 loop reads CASSLAGVIGELFF. The CDR3 nucleotides read TGTGCCAGCAGTTTAGCGGGGGTTATCGGGGAGCTGTTTTTT.

The rearrangement uses TRBV7-7 and TRBJ2-2; 7 bases line up with TRBD1. This CDR3 spans 14 amino acids. The V gene's germline CDR1 is SSHAT and CDR2 FNYEAQ (reference sequence). Unmatched junction bases numbered 7, after V lost 5 bases and J lost 7 bases. CDR3 sequence: CASSRQGRGGELFF. CDR3 bases: TGTGCCAGCAGCCGACAGGGACGAGGCGGGGAGCTGTTTTTT.

This clonotype came up many times. The chain uses TRBV3-2 and TRBJ1-5; TRBD1 is the table's D call and was not checked against the DNA. TRBV3-2 is a pseudogene locus. The CDR3 is made up of 15 amino acids. The CDR3 protein is CASTGTAPPNQPQHF. In nucleotides, the CDR3 is TGTGCCAGCACCGGGACAGCACCACCCAATCAGCCCCAGCATTTT.

The table lists this clonotype with a few counts. The rearrangement joins TRBV5-1 to TRBJ2-1, with 12 bases matching TRBD1. This CDR3 contains 14 residues. Germline assignment: CDR1 SGHRS and CDR2 YFSETQ. Trimming removed 3 bases from V and 13 bases from J; junction bases left unmatched: 8. CDR3: CASSSGTGGREQFF. The CDR3 DNA sequence: TGCGCCAGCAGCTCCGGGACAGGGGGCAGGGAACAGTTCTTC.

This clonotype appeared many times. The V gene is TRBV6-5, the J gene TRBJ1-1, with D uncertain. With 6 bases removed from V and 3 bases from J, the gap between germline ends came to 5 bases. This CDR3 is 11 amino acids long. Germline V CDR1 and CDR2: MNHEY, SVGAGI. CDR3 amino acids: CASRSDTEAFF. The CDR3 coding sequence is TGTGCCAGCAGAAGCGACACTGAAGCTTTCTTT.